A single count supports the clone carrying this T cell receptor (beta chain). This sample was included in a study of blood T cell repertoires in COVID-19. In the study overall: T cells, B-cell-depleted T cells, or PBMCs provided the cDNA or gDNA that served as material.

Original data processing: Reference gene primer amplification in the assay estimated nucleated cell counts. TCRdb keeps only in-frame clones here, not all; method: immunoSEQ multiplex PCR. The D gene and trimming were derived from the DNA, and the V and J assignments and clone size from that table. The table includes about 140,000 clones, 60% to 80% detected once. The CDR3 totals 15 residues. Germline V lookup: CDR1 SNHLY, CDR2 FYNNEI. Trimming took off 6 bases at V and 3 bases at J, with 17 bases between the two ends. Sequencing was done on a sample of peripheral blood. The V call is TRBV2, the J call TRBJ1-1; D is possibly TRBD1 (5 bases). This receptor was taken from a woman between 45 and 60 years old with active or convalescent COVID-19. As DNA, the CDR3 is TGTGCCAGCAGGTCTACGGGACTCTCGGACACTGAAGCTTTCTTT. Its protein is CASRSTGLSDTEAFF.